The 2 T cell receptor beta chains given below trace back to one sample, sequenced in a study of T cell responses to AZD1222 COVID-19 vaccine (dated by TCRdb to the early 2020s). Per the publication, the time point label means: about 28 days (+/-7) after the second vaccine dose. The library was prepared using the immunoSEQ multiplex PCR assay. The clones in this table, taken by TCRdb from immuneACCESS, are in-frame only. Not every clone is retained; where verified, under half of the shortfall comes from an unresolved V gene, and the cause of the rest is unknown. Here the sample has 120,000 to 150,000 clones; approximately 86% occur a single time. Approximately 4.7% of the sample comes from the top ten. The sample was peripheral blood, taken 28 days after the second AZD1222 dose. Every receptor here comes from an adult who received the AZD1222 COVID-19 vaccine.

This clone was seen a handful of times. The chain links TRBV2 to TRBJ1-1; D remains ambiguous. There are 13 residues in the CDR3. V was cut by 0 bases and J by 1 base, with 3 bases left in between. Per germline, CDR1 SNHLY and CDR2 FYNNEI. In nucleotides, the CDR3 is TGTGCCAGCAGTGAAGCGCCGAACACTGAAGCTTTCTTT. Protein product: CASSEAPNTEAFF.

The chain has TRBV14 and TRBJ2-1, with TRBD2 matching 14 bases. Per the germline V gene, CDR1 is SGHDN and CDR2 is FVKESK. The CDR3 runs 16 residues. Trimming took 1 base from V and 6 from J; bases not matched to a gene: 2. The CDR3 DNA reads TGTGCCAGCAGCCAAGCTGGGACTAGCGGGAGCAATGAGCAGTTCTTC. It codes for CASSQAGTSGSNEQFF.